This TCR beta chain came from a study of radiation and T cells in renal cell carcinoma. Study results and limitations: Without pretreatment biopsies, baseline tumor clonotype presence was undetermined. From baseline, blood top tumor clonotypes peaked at 2 weeks post-radiation.

The assay was immunoSEQ multiplex PCR, and TCRdb's table has in-frame clones only and misses some. The sample holds about 100,000 clones, 70% to 85% seen once. A word on this clone: The target antigen is unknown.

Time point given: blood 4 weeks post-SBRT, at nephrectomy. Treatment here: 15 Gy SBRT to primary tumor, nephrectomy 4 weeks later. Nephrectomy followed 15 Gy stereotactic body radiation by 4 weeks. Blood was sampled at baseline, 2 weeks and 4 weeks after SBRT. V lost 4 bases and J lost 5; bases outside the gene matches: 15. Germline V gene sequence: CDR1 SQVTM, CDR2 ANQGSEA. The CDR3 has 16 residues. The chain is built from TRBV29-1 and TRBJ2-5, with 8 bases identical to TRBD2. The sample was blood, taken from a patient whose treatment included radiotherapy and nephrectomy. The sequence was collected from a man aged 60-69 years with renal cell carcinoma. The CDR3 sequence is CSVGSGGPLGGETQYF. The CDR3 DNA reads TGCAGCGTTGGGTCGGGAGGGCCACTAGGGGGGGAGACCCAGTACTTC.